These T cell receptor beta chains were read from a single sample in a study of neoadjuvant anti-PD-1 for oral cavity cancer. Here immunoSEQ multiplex PCR was the method, and the copy in TCRdb shows in-frame clones only, minus some. Of about 42,000 clones listed, about 77% are singletons. This specimen was PBMCs, taken after nivolumab (anti-PD-1) treatment. These TCRs come from a person between 35 and 79 years old with oral cavity squamous cell carcinoma. Each CDR3 is given with its conserved first and last residue. The D gene is left open where the match is weak. Some rows have no size entry. The others give once, few or many, or a class for an expanded clone.

J gene,D gene,V gene,clone size,CDR3 protein,CDR3 DNA
TRBJ1-4,-,TRBV6-1,-,CASSGGGRAGFGEKLFF,TGTGCCAGCAGTGGGGGAGGAAGGGCAGGATTCGGTGAAAAACTGTTTTTT
TRBJ2-7,-,TRBV27,once,CASSLFGSSYEQYF,TGTGCCAGCAGTTTATTTGGGAGTTCCTACGAGCAGTACTTC
TRBJ1-1,TRBD1,TRBV29-1,-,CSVFDRDASRAFF,TGCAGCGTTTTTGACAGGGACGCGTCGCGAGCTTTCTTT
TRBJ2-2,TRBD2,TRBV29-1,once,CSVKAGTAGELFF,TGCAGCGTTAAAGCGGGAACGGCCGGGGAGCTGTTTTTT
TRBJ1-5,-,TRBV19,once,CASVLDPDQPQHF,TGTGCCAGTGTCTTGGACCCCGATCAGCCCCAGCATTTT
TRBJ1-5,-,TRBV7-2,once,CASSHHHGPQHF,TGTGCCAGCAGCCACCACCACGGGCCCCAGCATTTT
TRBJ1-4,-,TRBV19,-,CASSDRIAEKLFF,TGTGCCAGTAGTGATCGGATAGCGGAAAAACTGTTTTTT
TRBJ1-1,TRBD1,TRBV19,-,CASSSGQTLNTEAFF,TGTGCCAGTAGTTCGGGACAGACACTGAACACTGAAGCTTTCTTT
TRBJ2-2,TRBD2,TRBV6-4,-,CASSARPELAGVGGELFF,TGTGCCAGCAGTGCCCGGCCAGAGTTAGCGGGAGTTGGCGGGGAGCTGTTTTTT
TRBJ2-1,-,TRBV6-6,-,CASRGDGDNEQFF,TGTGCCAGCAGGGGAGATGGGGACAATGAGCAGTTCTTC
TRBJ1-2,TRBD1,TRBV5-4,-,CASSEGQGSAYGYTF,TGTGCCAGCAGCGAGGGACAGGGTTCGGCCTATGGCTACACCTTC
TRBJ1-2,-,TRBV6-1,-,CASMKDPFYGYTF,TGTGCCAGCATGAAGGACCCTTTCTATGGCTACACCTTC
TRBJ2-1,-,TRBV5-1,-,CASSLEPAGNEQFF,TGCGCCAGCAGCTTGGAACCTGCCGGCAATGAGCAGTTCTTC
TRBJ1-1,-,TRBV5-1,few,CASSLYGARDTEAFF,TGCGCCAGCAGCTTGTACGGGGCGCGGGACACTGAAGCTTTCTTT
TRBJ2-7,-,TRBV4-1,-,CASSQADLSSYEQYF,TGCGCCAGCAGCCAAGCCGATCTAAGCTCCTACGAGCAGTACTTC